This TCR beta chain originates from a study of T cell changes during pregnancy in multiple sclerosis (dated 2019 in TCRdb). Study-wide context: In women with multiple sclerosis, the researchers looked at how the T cell repertoire shifted as pregnancy progressed.

Remarks on this clone: Its antigen is unknown. No per-base quality is available; no much larger clone lies one base away.

Libraries came from the immunoSEQ multiplex PCR assay. TCRdb re-hosts the immuneACCESS table, in-frame sequences only. Its copies lack some clones; in the studies checked, an unresolved V gene accounts for under half of them, and the cause for the rest is not known. The sample has 45,000 to 70,000 clones on record, roughly nine tenths of them singletons. Roughly 0.19% of the sample lies in the top ten. Including the terminal cysteine and phenylalanine, the CDR3 comprises 14 residues. Only the CDR3 part of the read is kept: 42 bases, read in frame from the first base. Trimming costs V 2 bases and J 0 bases, and their ends lie 8 bases apart. From the germline V gene, CDR1 is SGDLS and CDR2 is YYNGEE.

The TCR comes from a female donor with multiple sclerosis, enrolled in a pregnancy study. This material consisted of CD4+ T cells from peripheral blood mononuclear cells, taken in the second trimester of pregnancy. The sequence links TRBV9 to TRBJ1-1; no D gene is confidently identified. The CDR3 protein is CASSVKGVNTEAFF. The bases read TGTGCCAGCAGCGTGAAGGGAGTGAACACTGAAGCTTTCTTT.